These 32 T cell receptor beta chains came from one sample sequenced in a study of cytomegalovirus exposure and HLA in healthy donors (dated by TCRdb to 2016 to 2017). Library preparation was by the immunoSEQ multiplex PCR assay. For the multiplex PCR, a mixture combining 60 forward primers for TCR Vbeta segments and 13 reverse primers for TCR Jbeta segments was used. TCRdb obtained this table from immuneACCESS and retained in-frame rearrangements with V and J assigned. These tables miss some clones; where compared with another copy, unresolved V genes account for less than half of the shortfall, and the remainder is unexplained. Across this sample there are around 86,000 clones, with about 80% seen only once. Jointly, the top ten make up 6% of the sample. The sample comprised PBMCs. All receptors derive from a female donor in good health and CMV-seronegative.

This clone was seen just once. V gene TRBV28 combines with J gene TRBJ1-1; TRBD1 matches 7 bases. With V trimmed by 8 bases and J by 1 base, 7 bases remained unmatched. This CDR3 contains 14 residues. CDR1 is MDHEN and CDR2 is SYDVKM in the germline V gene. The CDR3 DNA reads as TGTGCCAGCCGAATCGGACAGGCGAACACTGAAGCTTTCTTT. Protein sequence: CASRIGQANTEAFF. Drawing the rest from reference TRBV28 and TRBJ1-1, the complete variable domain is DVKVTQSSRYLVKRTGEKVFLECVQDMDHENMFWYRQDPGLGLRLIYFSYDVKMKEKGDIPEGYSVSREKKERFSLILESASTNQTSMYLCASRIGQANTEAFFGQGTRLTVV.

The chain links TRBV7-3 to TRBJ1-1, with D possibly being TRBD1 (6 bases). Trimming stripped 5 bases from V and 2 bases from J, with 9 bases between. The CDR3 has 13 residues. The germline CDR1 and CDR2 sequences are SGHTA and FQGTGA. In DNA, the CDR3 is TGTGCCAGCAGCACACAGGGTAACACTGAAGCTTTCTTT. It codes for CASSTQGNTEAFF.

The chain links TRBV9 to TRBJ1-6; D unclear. Looked up from germline, CDR1 is SGDLS and CDR2 is YYNGEE. The length of the CDR3 is 14 residues. Trimming removed 2 bases at V and 8 bases at J, with 11 bases between. The CDR3 DNA reads TGTGCCAGCAGCGTGGGAGGATTTGATTCACCCCTCCACTTT. Its translation is CASSVGGFDSPLHF.

CDR3 nucleotides: TGCAGCGTTTGGGGGGTGTCCGGCACAGATACGCAGTATTTT. Translated, it gives CSVWGVSGTDTQYF. The chain couples TRBV29-1 to TRBJ2-3; TRBD2 might be the D (6 bases). The CDR3 runs 14 residues. Germline CDR1 SQVTM, CDR2 ANQGSEA. Trimming stripped 5 bases from V and 1 base from J, with 13 bases between.

This rearrangement joins TRBV6-5 to TRBJ1-1, with 7 bases matching TRBD1. The germline V gene has CDR1 MNHEY and CDR2 SVGAGI. The CDR3 is made up of 13 amino acids. Trimming cost V 6 bases and J 5 bases; bases outside gene matches: 6. DNA of the CDR3: TGTGCCAGCAGAATACAGGGGAAGACTGAAGCTTTCTTT. Its translation is CASRIQGKTEAFF.

J is TRBJ2-7 and V is TRBV27; D may be TRBD2 (6 bases). This CDR3 spans 13 amino acids. The germline CDR1 and CDR2 sequences are MNHEY and SMNVEV (reference sequence). The germline V and J ends were trimmed by 4 bases and 4 bases, with 11 bases remaining between them. The chain's CDR3 is CASSSTSLYEQYF. In nucleotides, the CDR3 is TGTGCCAGCAGTTCCACTAGCTTATACGAGCAGTACTTC.

The chain employs TRBV9 and TRBJ2-3, with D possibly being TRBD2 (5 bases). The V end lost 5 bases, the J end lost 0 bases, and 13 bases lay between the germline ends. The CDR3 loop spans 15 amino acids. The germline CDR1 and CDR2 sequences are SGDLS and YYNGEE. DNA of the CDR3: TGTGCCAGCAGTCCCGACGGCGGGAGCACAGATACGCAGTATTTT. This codes for CASSPDGGSTDTQYF.

This clone showed up just once. The V call is TRBV11-2, the J call TRBJ2-7, with TRBD2 matching over 10 bases. Trimming took 4 bases from V and 4 from J; bases not matched to a gene: 1. CDR3 length: 13 amino acids. Germline assignment: CDR1 SGHAT and CDR2 FQNNGV. CDR3 nucleotide sequence: TGTGCCAGCAGCTCTAGCGGGAGATACGAGCAGTACTTC. Amino acids: CASSSSGRYEQYF. The entire variable domain, with the rest obtained from reference TRBV11-2 and TRBJ2-7, is as follows: EAGVAQSPRYKIIEKRQSVAFWCNPISGHATLYWYQQILGQGPKLLIQFQNNGVVDDSQLPKDRFSAERLKGVDSTLKIQPAKLEDSAVYLCASSSSGRYEQYFGPGTRLTVT.

The V call is TRBV2, the J call TRBJ2-5; 13 bases line up with TRBD2. Per germline, CDR1 SNHLY and CDR2 FYNNEI. The V segment lost 5 bases and the J segment 4 bases; nucleotides outside the gene matches: 7. This CDR3 region has 16 residues. This CDR3 is CASSHGLAGESETQYF. The CDR3 DNA reads TGTGCCAGCAGTCACGGACTAGCGGGAGAGTCAGAGACCCAGTACTTC.

The rearrangement uses TRBV6-1 and TRBJ1-5, with a tentative D call TRBD1 (6 bases). The CDR3 loop spans 15 amino acids. V was clipped by 6 bases and J by 4 bases, with 16 bases between them. Germline V CDR1 and CDR2: MNHNS, SASEGT. The chain's CDR3 is CASSAYGTLNQPQHF. The DNA of the CDR3 is TGTGCCAGCAGCGCCTACGGGACACTTAATCAGCCCCAGCATTTT.

J is TRBJ2-2 and V is TRBV10-1, with 7 bases identical to TRBD1. V trimming: 4 bases; J trimming: 4 bases; junction bases outside the gene matches: 6. Looked up from germline, CDR1 is WNHNN and CDR2 is SYGVQD (reference sequence). There are 15 residues in the CDR3. The CDR3: CASSGQGPATGELFF. The CDR3 DNA follows: TGCGCCAGCAGTGGACAGGGACCTGCCACCGGGGAGCTGTTTTTT.

This sequence joins TRBV2 and TRBJ1-2; 9 positions match TRBD1. CDR1 and CDR2 (germline): SNHLY, FYNNEI. V was pared by 6 bases and J by 6 bases, with 5 bases of the junction left unmatched. CDR3 length equals 13 residues. CDR3 DNA: TGTGCCAGCAGGGAACAGGGGGCGGATGGCTACACCTTC. This codes for CASREQGADGYTF.

The chain carries TRBV6-6 and TRBJ2-7, with a weak D call TRBD2 (6 bases). The CDR3 has 15 amino acids. V gave up 0 bases and J gave up 2 bases, with 11 bases separating them. From germline, CDR1 is MNHNY and CDR2 SVGAGI (reference sequence). The CDR3 region is CASSYSGGETYEQYF. The CDR3, as DNA: TGTGCCAGCAGTTACTCTGGCGGGGAGACCTACGAGCAGTACTTC.

This chain joins TRBV5-1 and TRBJ1-3; 7 nucleotides line up with TRBD1. CDR1 is SGHRS, CDR2 YFSETQ, per germline. The CDR3 consists of 15 residues. V shed 3 bases, J shed 4 bases, and the junction held 7 bases outside the gene matches. Here the CDR3 reads CASSSTGLGGNTIYF. Written as DNA, the CDR3 is TGCGCCAGCAGCTCGACAGGGTTGGGAGGAAACACCATATATTTT. Using reference TRBV5-1 and TRBJ1-3 for the parts outside the CDR3, the full variable domain is KAGVTQTPRYLIKTRGQQVTLSCSPISGHRSVSWYQQTPGQGLQFLFEYFSETQRNKGNFPGRFSGRQFSNSRSEMNVSTLELGDSALYLCASSSTGLGGNTIYFGEGSWLTVV.

The chain carries TRBV4-3 and TRBJ2-1, with 9 positions matching TRBD2. V lost 4 bases, J lost 4 bases, and 8 bases stayed unmatched. The CDR3 is 16 amino acids. Germline CDR1 is LGHNA and CDR2 is YSLEER. The DNA for the CDR3 is TGCGCCAGCAGCCTAGGGAGCGGGGGGACGTACAATGAGCAGTTCTTC. This codes for CASSLGSGGTYNEQFF.

The chain uses TRBV4-1 and TRBJ2-5; TRBD2 matches at 9 bases. Germline CDR1 is MGHRA and CDR2 is YSYEKL. This CDR3 spans 17 amino acids. J was trimmed by 5 bases and V by 4 bases; bases with no gene match: 14. CDR3 nucleotides: TGCGCCAGCAGCCTGGGGGTATCGCGGGGGGGCTCGGAGACCCAGTACTTC. It yields the protein CASSLGVSRGGSETQYF.

This clone was seen more than once but under ten times. CDR3 sequence (DNA): TGTGCCAGCAGCGAGGAGGGGACGAACACTGAAGCTTTCTTT. This codes for CASSEEGTNTEAFF. This chain connects TRBV9 to TRBJ1-1, with D perhaps matching TRBD1 (5 bases). The V and J ends lost 3 bases and 1 base respectively, with 10 bases between them. Germline V gene sequence: CDR1 SGDLS, CDR2 YYNGEE. This CDR3 comprises 14 residues.

This chain joins TRBV7-6 and TRBJ2-5; D unresolved. The V gene lost 5 bases and the J gene lost 3 bases, with 10 bases spanning the gap. This CDR3 has 13 amino acids. Germline CDR1 SGHVS, CDR2 FNYEAQ. The CDR3 nucleotides read TGTGCCAGCAGCCTGACCCGGGAAGAGACCCAGTACTTC. Its translation is CASSLTREETQYF.

The V call is TRBV5-8, the J call TRBJ2-7, with D tentatively TRBD1 (6 bases). CDR3 length: 15 amino acids. Germline CDR1 and CDR2: SGHTS and YDEGEE. Deletions cut 0 bases from V and 2 bases from J, with 12 bases between. CDR3 amino acids: CASSLVQGRPYEQYF. The CDR3 DNA is TGTGCCAGCAGCTTGGTGCAGGGGCGCCCCTACGAGCAGTACTTC.

This sequence joins TRBV7-9 and TRBJ2-6; TRBD1 matches at 10 bases. Germline V CDR1 and CDR2: SEHNR, FQNEAQ (reference sequence). V shed 5 bases and J 6 bases; nucleotides not matched to a gene: 16. This CDR3 is 19 amino acids long. CDR3 sequence: CASSHKGDRGLSAANVLTF. The CDR3 region has the DNA TGTGCCAGCAGCCACAAAGGGGACAGGGGCTTGAGTGCGGCCAACGTCCTGACTTTC.

The CDR3 DNA reads TGTGCCAGTAGCCAGGCTCCATCCTACGAGCAGTACTTC. Its protein product is CASSQAPSYEQYF. The V gene is TRBV19, the J gene TRBJ2-7; D gene uncertain. The CDR3 sequence is 13 residues long. From germline, CDR1 is LNHDA and CDR2 SQIVND (reference sequence). V was trimmed by 6 bases and J by 1 base, leaving 10 bases between them.

This chain's CDR3 is CASSLSTRVQPQHF. In DNA, the CDR3 is TGTGCCAGCAGTTTGTCAACACGGGTTCAGCCCCAGCATTTT. The gene calls are TRBV27 and TRBJ1-5; unclear D gene. The germline CDR1 and CDR2 sequences are MNHEY and SMNVEV (reference sequence). This CDR3 spans 14 amino acids. V was trimmed by 3 bases and J by 6 bases, leaving 12 bases between them.

The chain links TRBV2 to TRBJ2-7; D possibly corresponds to TRBD2 (6 bases). V was clipped by 2 bases and J by 2 bases, with 13 bases between them. Per germline, CDR1 SNHLY and CDR2 FYNNEI. There are 15 residues in the CDR3. CDR3 bases: TGTGCCAGCAGTGAATTTGATAGCGGTCCCTACGAGCAGTACTTC. This translates into CASSEFDSGPYEQYF.

This chain joins TRBV6-1 and TRBJ2-7; a possible D gene is TRBD1 (6 bases). Trimming cost V 8 bases and J 3 bases, with 11 bases left between them. CDR3 length equals 12 residues. The germline V gene encodes CDR1 MNHNS and CDR2 SASEGT. The CDR3, as DNA: TGTGCCAGCCGAATACAGGGCTACGAGCAGTACTTC. It encodes CASRIQGYEQYF.

The chain has TRBV2 and TRBJ2-5; 8 positions agree with TRBD1. The CDR3 contains 15 residues. The V gene end was trimmed by 4 bases and the J gene end by 1 base; junction bases not matched to a gene: 5. CDR1 and CDR2 from the germline V gene are SNHLY and FYNNEI. The CDR3 spells CASSVGGQAQETQYF. The DNA of the CDR3 is TGTGCCAGCAGTGTTGGGGGACAGGCCCAAGAGACCCAGTACTTC.

The chain links TRBV6-1 to TRBJ2-1; TRBD2 might be the D (5 bases). CDR3 size: 11 residues. Germline loops: CDR1 MNHNS, CDR2 SASEGT. Trimming pared 11 bases from V and 5 bases from J, leaving 10 bases between. The CDR3 nucleotides are TGTGCCCCCCGGGGTGACAATGAGCAGTTCTTC. Amino acids: CAPRGDNEQFF.

The rearrangement uses TRBV7-9 and TRBJ1-2; no clear D. The CDR3 consists of 12 residues. V dropped 1 base and J dropped 12 bases, with 12 bases sitting between them. CDR1 SEHNR and CDR2 FQNEAQ come from the germline V gene (reference sequence). The CDR3 loop is CASSLDAGVNTF. The CDR3 region has the DNA TGTGCCAGCAGCTTAGATGCAGGTGTGAACACCTTC.

This clone was seen a single time. The V and J genes are TRBV2 and TRBJ1-1, with a weak D call TRBD1 (6 bases). This CDR3 contains 14 residues. V was trimmed by 4 bases and J by 2 bases, leaving 11 bases between them. From germline, CDR1 is SNHLY and CDR2 FYNNEI. The CDR3 sequence: CASSARTDNTEAFF. The CDR3 DNA reads as TGTGCCAGCAGTGCACGGACAGATAACACTGAAGCTTTCTTT.

This clone has only a few counts. This chain joins TRBV5-4 and TRBJ1-1; D is undetermined. Germline V gene data show CDR1 as SGHNT and CDR2 as YYREEE (reference sequence). V lost 4 bases and J lost 7, with 11 bases in between. CDR3 length: 12 amino acids. In nucleotides, the CDR3 is TGTGCCAGCAGCCGTGGCGGTGGTGAAGCTTTCTTT. Amino acids: CASSRGGGEAFF. Based on the CDR3 plus reference TRBV5-4 and TRBJ1-1, the full variable domain is ETGVTQSPTHLIKTRGQQVTLRCSSQSGHNTVSWYQQALGQGPQFIFQYYREEENGRGNFPPRFSGLQFPNYSSELNVNALELDDSALYLCASSRGGGEAFFGQGTRLTVV.

This chain connects TRBV7-2 to TRBJ1-5; 8 bases are a match to TRBD1. The germline gives CDR1 SGHTA, CDR2 FQGNSA. There are 14 residues in the CDR3. After removal of 5 bases from V and 3 bases from J, the junction contained 3 bases not matched to a gene. The CDR3 spells CASSLRGPNQPQHF. The DNA for the CDR3 is TGTGCCAGCAGCCTCAGGGGGCCCAATCAGCCCCAGCATTTT.

This clone was observed a few times. The genes are TRBV28 and TRBJ2-3, with TRBD2 as a possible D gene (6 bases). CDR1 is MDHEN and CDR2 is SYDVKM in the germline V gene. The CDR3 spans 13 residues. V lost 10 bases and J 2 bases, leaving 13 bases between the germline ends. The CDR3: CAIGSSPTDTQYF. The CDR3, as DNA: TGTGCCATCGGGAGTTCTCCCACAGATACGCAGTATTTT.

The rearrangement uses TRBV6-1 and TRBJ1-2; 9 nucleotides line up with TRBD1. The CDR3 is made up of 12 amino acids. V lost 6 bases to trimming and J lost 8 bases; unmatched junction nucleotides: 4. Germline values: CDR1 MNHNS, CDR2 SASEGT. The CDR3 loop reads CASRGDRVGYTF. The CDR3 DNA is TGTGCCAGCAGGGGGGACAGGGTCGGCTACACCTTC.